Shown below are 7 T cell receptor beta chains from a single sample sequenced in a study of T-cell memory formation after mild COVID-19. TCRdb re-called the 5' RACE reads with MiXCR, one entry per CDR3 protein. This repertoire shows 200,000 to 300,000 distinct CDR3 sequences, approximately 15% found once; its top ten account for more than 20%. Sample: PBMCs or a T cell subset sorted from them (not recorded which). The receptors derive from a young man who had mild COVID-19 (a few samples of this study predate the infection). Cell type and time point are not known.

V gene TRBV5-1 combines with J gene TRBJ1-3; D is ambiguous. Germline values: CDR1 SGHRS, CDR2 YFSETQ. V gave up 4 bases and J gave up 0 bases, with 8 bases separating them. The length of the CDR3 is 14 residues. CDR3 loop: CASSTYSSGNTIYF. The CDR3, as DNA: TGCGCCAGCAGCACCTACAGCTCTGGAAACACCATATATTTT.

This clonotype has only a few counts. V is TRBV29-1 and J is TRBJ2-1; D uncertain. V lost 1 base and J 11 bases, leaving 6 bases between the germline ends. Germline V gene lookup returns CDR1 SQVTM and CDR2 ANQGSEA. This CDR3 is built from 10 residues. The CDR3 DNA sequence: TGCAGCGTTGAAGCAGTTCAGCAGTTCTTC. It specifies CSVEAVQQFF.

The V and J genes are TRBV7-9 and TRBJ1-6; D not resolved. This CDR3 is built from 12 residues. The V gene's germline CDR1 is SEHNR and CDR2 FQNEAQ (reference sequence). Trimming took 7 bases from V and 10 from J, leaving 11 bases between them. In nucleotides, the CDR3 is TGTGCCAGCACCGGCGGGTACTCACCCCTCCACTTT. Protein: CASTGGYSPLHF.

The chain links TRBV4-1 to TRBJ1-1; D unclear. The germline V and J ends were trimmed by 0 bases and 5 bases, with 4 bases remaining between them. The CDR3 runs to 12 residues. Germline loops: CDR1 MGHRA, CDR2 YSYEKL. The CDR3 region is CASSQDGTEAFF. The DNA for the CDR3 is TGCGCCAGCAGCCAAGACGGGACTGAAGCTTTCTTT.

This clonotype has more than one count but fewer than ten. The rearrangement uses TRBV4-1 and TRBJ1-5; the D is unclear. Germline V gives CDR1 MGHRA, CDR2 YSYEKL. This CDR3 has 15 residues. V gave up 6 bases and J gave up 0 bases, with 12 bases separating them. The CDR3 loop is CASSHGFNSNQPQHF. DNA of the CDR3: TGCGCCAGCAGTCACGGGTTCAATAGCAATCAGCCCCAGCATTTT.

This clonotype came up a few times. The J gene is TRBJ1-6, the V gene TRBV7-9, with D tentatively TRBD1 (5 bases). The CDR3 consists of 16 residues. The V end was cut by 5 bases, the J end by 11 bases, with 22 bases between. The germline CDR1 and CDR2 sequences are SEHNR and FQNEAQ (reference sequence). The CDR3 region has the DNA TGTGCCAGCAGCCCCCCAGACAGTCACCCCGGGACACCCCTCCACTTT. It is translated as CASSPPDSHPGTPLHF.

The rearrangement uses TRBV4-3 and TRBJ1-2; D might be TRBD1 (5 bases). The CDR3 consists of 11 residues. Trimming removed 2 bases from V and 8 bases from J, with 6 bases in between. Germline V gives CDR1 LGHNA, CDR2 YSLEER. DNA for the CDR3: TGCGCCAGCAGCCAATCAGGGGGCTACACCTTC. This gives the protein CASSQSGGYTF.